This T cell receptor beta chain appears in the sequencing data of a study of T cells in Graves' hyperthyroidism and ophthalmopathy. Under 3 months was the duration of disease in ophthalmopathy patients, who also had a Clinical Activity Score of at least 3 and a NOSPECS grade of at least 4. The study left out patients who had uncontrolled infection, other autoimmune disease, pregnancy or lactation. Using around 10 ml of fresh peripheral blood, PBMCs were prepared. This CDR3 is 15 amino acids long. After removal of 4 bases from V and 4 bases from J, the junction contained 9 bases not matched to a gene. Germline lookup yields CDR1 DFQATT and CDR2 SNEGSKA (reference sequence). RNA transcripts were the template for amplifying TCR beta CDR3 regions. When the TCR CDR3 underwent first-round RT-PCR, the HTBI primer set was used. MiXCR, applied by TCRdb to the multiplex PCR reads, yields one record per CDR3 protein. The table includes fewer than 650,000 distinct CDR3 sequences, about 15% detected once.

The sequencing input was blood. This clonotype originated in a woman between 35 and 50 years old with Graves' ophthalmopathy. The V gene is TRBV20-1, the J gene TRBJ1-5; 8 positions match TRBD1. The CDR3 nucleotides are TGCAGTGCTACCCAGGGGGCTACTTCTAATCAGCCCCAGCATTTT. Translation gives CSATQGATSNQPQHF.